This T cell receptor beta chain derives from a study of T-cell reconstitution after alpha-beta-depleted transplantation in children. This CDR3 spans 13 amino acids. Trimming at V came to 3 bases and at J to 7 bases, leaving 1 base not matched to a gene. In this sample, this clonotype turned up many times. Researchers prepared the TCRbeta library using unique molecular identifiers, the study reports. MiXCR was run by TCRdb on the PCR reads, yielding one entry per CDR3 protein. The repertoire holds more than 200,000 distinct CDR3 sequences, with 9% to 10% as singletons. The starting material was PBMCs from the stem cell graft donor, obtained from the stem cell graft. This TCR was recovered from a human donor who donated a stem cell graft to a child with SCID. This chain uses TRBV12-3 or TRBV12-4 with TRBJ2-2; 8 bases are a match to TRBD2. The CDR3 protein is CASSFGTSGELFF. CDR3 nucleotides: TGTGCCAGCAGTTTCGGGACTAGCGGGGAGCTGTTTTTT.